The text below deals with one T cell receptor beta chain. Its antigen is not identified. Distinct nucleotide sequences in the sample also encode this CDR3. CDR1 and CDR2 from the germline V gene are SEHNR and FQNEAQ (reference sequence). V lost 1 base and J 7 bases, leaving 8 bases between the germline ends. The CDR3 spans 12 residues. Assay used: immunoSEQ multiplex PCR; TCRdb lists only in-frame clones, some missing. The data hold more than 2 million clones, with just under 95% observed a single time. The record originates from a study of shared clonotypes between healthy human individuals. Findings of the study overall: With a handful of donors compared, 4% to 5% of naive CD4 clonotypes were shared. Richness estimates generally favored naive over memory subsets.

Naive-designated CD8 cells lacked CD45RO, were positively enriched for CCR7, and omitted terminally differentiated effector memory CD45RA+ cells. The receptor was derived from a man aged 18 to 30 in good health. Sequencing was done on a sample of naive CD8+ T cells sorted from blood. V gene TRBV7-9 combines with J gene TRBJ2-7, with no clear D. CDR3 sequence reads: CASSLGRSEQYF. As DNA, the CDR3 is TGTGCCAGCAGCTTAGGCCGGTCAGAGCAGTACTTC.